The 24 T cell receptor beta chains below were found in one sample sequenced in a study of technical replicates of blood from several donors. Profiled with immunoSEQ multiplex PCR; TCRdb holds only in-frame clones, not every one. The table lists around 61,000 clones, more than 75% of them singletons. Sample: PBMCs. These TCRs come from a human donor in good health. Some clones in this sample may be carry-over from other donors' samples.

The J gene is TRBJ2-7, the V gene TRBV4-3; possibly TRBD2 for D (6 bases). CDR3 length: 14 residues. The V and J ends lost 2 bases and 2 bases respectively, with 10 bases between them. Germline assignment: CDR1 LGHNA and CDR2 YSLEER. For the CDR3, the DNA is TGCGCCAGCAGCCAATTCGGGGGACCCTACGAGCAGTACTTC. Its protein product is CASSQFGGPYEQYF.

This chain links TRBV18 with TRBJ2-3; possible D gene TRBD2, 5 bases. Looked up from germline, CDR1 is KGHSH and CDR2 is LQKENI. The CDR3 has 14 residues. Trimming took 2 bases from V and 3 from J, leaving 9 bases between them. CDR3: CASSPVEGTDTQYF. The CDR3 coding sequence is TGTGCCAGCTCACCAGTTGAGGGAACAGATACGCAGTATTTT.

The rearrangement uses TRBV4-3 and TRBJ2-1; a weak D match, TRBD2 (6 bases). Trimming took 2 bases from V and 8 from J, leaving 22 bases between them. Germline assignment: CDR1 LGHNA and CDR2 YSLEER. This CDR3 is built from 17 residues. CDR3 sequence reads: CASSQQDFRGLQDEQFF. The CDR3 DNA reads TGCGCCAGCAGCCAACAGGATTTTAGGGGACTTCAGGATGAGCAGTTCTTC.

This chain connects TRBV6-6 to TRBJ1-2; D might be TRBD1 (5 bases). Germline-derived CDR1 and CDR2 are MNHNY and SVGAGI (reference sequence). This CDR3 has 13 amino acids. V was cut by 6 bases and J by 3 bases, with 11 bases left in between. The CDR3 here is CASRRGGDYGYTF. The CDR3 DNA reads as TGTGCCAGCAGACGGGGGGGTGACTATGGCTACACCTTC.

V is TRBV4-3 and J is TRBJ2-1, with unresolved D. In germline, CDR1 is LGHNA, CDR2 YSLEER. The CDR3 extends over 13 amino acids. V shed 4 bases and J shed 5 bases, with 9 bases lying between them. CDR3 sequence: CASSPSIHNEQFF. The CDR3 region has the DNA TGCGCCAGCAGCCCTAGTATACACAATGAGCAGTTCTTC.

V is TRBV11-3 and J is TRBJ1-6; weak D call: TRBD1 (6 bases). Germline assignment: CDR1 SGHNT and CDR2 YENEEA. This CDR3 has 15 amino acids. Trimming left V 9 bases short and J 6 bases short, with 18 bases between. CDR3 DNA: TGTGCCAGAAAAACCGGGGGGGCTAGTAATTCACCCCTCCACTTT. Its translation is CARKTGGASNSPLHF.

This rearrangement joins TRBV2 to TRBJ1-5, with 9 bases lining up with TRBD1. This CDR3 has 15 amino acids. Germline V CDR1 and CDR2: SNHLY, FYNNEI. The V gene end was trimmed by 6 bases and the J gene end by 5 bases; junction bases not matched to a gene: 8. The CDR3 region has the DNA TGTGCCAGCAGCCCACGACGGGACAGGGATCAGCCCCAGCATTTT. Translation gives CASSPRRDRDQPQHF.

The chain links TRBV9 to TRBJ2-7; TRBD1 agrees at 10 bases. The germline CDR1 and CDR2 sequences are SGDLS and YYNGEE. CDR3 length equals 18 residues. J lost 3 bases, V lost 3 bases, and 15 bases had no gene match. The CDR3 is CASSAAGTGVEAIYEQYF. The CDR3 nucleotides read TGTGCCAGCAGCGCGGCCGGGACAGGGGTTGAAGCAATCTACGAGCAGTACTTC.

The genes are TRBV2 and TRBJ2-5; 8 nucleotides line up with TRBD2. V trimming: 10 bases; J trimming: 1 base; junction bases outside the gene matches: 5. CDR1 and CDR2 from the germline V gene are SNHLY and FYNNEI. The CDR3 has 13 residues. Written as DNA, the CDR3 is TGTGCCACCGGGGGGGGGTTCCAAGAGACCCAGTACTTC. Protein sequence: CATGGGFQETQYF.

The V and J genes are TRBV4-3 and TRBJ2-7; 8 bases match TRBD1. Germline loops: CDR1 LGHNA, CDR2 YSLEER. The CDR3 spans 14 residues. Trimming at V came to 2 bases and at J to 2 bases, leaving 2 bases not matched to a gene. The CDR3 coding sequence is TGCGCCAGCAGCCAAAAGACAGGGGCCTACGAGCAGTACTTC. Its protein is CASSQKTGAYEQYF.

This rearrangement joins TRBV7-8 to TRBJ2-7, with 10 positions matching TRBD2. This CDR3 has 15 residues. Germline CDR1 SGHVS, CDR2 FQNEAQ. J was trimmed by 3 bases and V by 2 bases; bases with no gene match: 4. The CDR3 DNA is TGTGCCAGCAGCTTACTAGCGGGAGTGGACTACGAGCAGTACTTC. Translation: CASSLLAGVDYEQYF.

The chain has TRBV5-6 and TRBJ1-2; tentative D call: TRBD1 (6 bases). The ends were cut back, 4 bases at V and 1 base at J, with 11 bases in the middle. The CDR3 totals 14 residues. Looked up from germline, CDR1 is SGHDT and CDR2 is YYEEEE. This CDR3 reads CASSRKQGNYGYTF. As DNA, the CDR3 is TGTGCCAGCAGCCGAAAACAGGGTAACTATGGCTACACCTTC.

V gene TRBV7-2 combines with J gene TRBJ1-2, with 10 bases aligning to TRBD1. Trimming at V came to 6 bases and at J to 7 bases, leaving 11 bases not matched to a gene. The CDR3 consists of 15 residues. Germline CDR1 SGHTA, CDR2 FQGNSA. The CDR3 sequence: CASRLTGTGVVGYTF. In DNA, the CDR3 is TGTGCCAGCAGACTTACCGGGACAGGGGTAGTTGGCTACACCTTC.

This sequence joins TRBV6-1 and TRBJ1-1; 12 nucleotides line up with TRBD1. CDR1 MNHNS and CDR2 SASEGT come from the germline V gene. The junction had 14 bases not matched to a gene; V was cut back by 2 bases and J by 4 bases. The CDR3 totals 19 residues. In DNA form, the CDR3 reads TGTGCCAGCAGTGAAACGTCCCGGGACAGGGGGCGAGTTGGCACTGAAGCTTTCTTT. This encodes CASSETSRDRGRVGTEAFF.

V and J are TRBV5-4 and TRBJ2-5; D is perhaps TRBD2 (6 bases). The V end was cut by 4 bases, the J end by 5 bases, with 21 bases between. Looked up from germline, CDR1 is SGHNT and CDR2 is YYREEE (reference sequence). The CDR3 is 16 residues long. This CDR3 is CASSQTRLVSGETQYF. As DNA, the CDR3 is TGTGCCAGCAGCCAAACAAGACTAGTCTCTGGGGAGACCCAGTACTTC.

This rearrangement joins TRBV2 to TRBJ2-5, with 7 bases identical to TRBD1. The V segment lost 9 bases and the J segment 7 bases; nucleotides outside the gene matches: 8. The CDR3 loop spans 12 amino acids. The germline V gene encodes CDR1 SNHLY and CDR2 FYNNEI. In DNA, the CDR3 is TGTGCCAGTGCACAGGGGTCTTGGACCCAGTACTTC. Its translation is CASAQGSWTQYF. Variable domain in full (rest from reference TRBV2 and TRBJ2-5): EPEVTQTPSHQVTQMGQEVILRCVPISNHLYFYWYRQILGQKVEFLVSFYNNEISEKSEIFDDQFSVERPDGSNFTLKIRSTKLEDSAMYFCASAQGSWTQYFGPGTRLLVL.

The chain joins TRBV11-3 to TRBJ1-1; D ambiguous. Germline loops: CDR1 SGHNT, CDR2 YENEEA. The ends were cut back, 9 bases at V and 1 base at J, with 15 bases in the middle. The CDR3 extends over 14 amino acids. The chain's CDR3 is CASPLQTKNTEAFF. For the CDR3, the DNA is TGTGCCAGTCCTCTTCAGACTAAGAACACTGAAGCTTTCTTT.

The chain uses TRBV10-1 and TRBJ2-7, with TRBD1 identical over 7 bases. Germline-derived CDR1 and CDR2 are WNHNN and SYGVQD (reference sequence). This CDR3 region has 13 residues. J was trimmed by 2 bases and V by 6 bases; bases with no gene match: 4. CDR3 loop: CASSRQGPYEQYF. The CDR3 nucleotides are TGCGCCAGCAGCCGACAGGGCCCCTACGAGCAGTACTTC.

The chain couples TRBV6-4 to TRBJ2-3, with D possibly being TRBD2 (6 bases). Trimming cost V 3 bases and J 3 bases, with 7 bases left between them. The CDR3 is 13 residues long. The germline CDR1 and CDR2 sequences are MRHNA and SNTAGT. The CDR3 region is CASSERGTDTQYF. The CDR3 DNA follows: TGTGCCAGCAGTGAGCGGGGAACAGATACGCAGTATTTT.

Here the CDR3 DNA reads TGCGCCAGCAGCCAAGATAAGAACACTGAAGCTTTCTTT. This sequence encodes CASSQDKNTEAFF. This sequence joins TRBV4-3 and TRBJ1-1; no clear D. Germline V CDR1 and CDR2: LGHNA, YSLEER. V shed 0 bases and J shed 1 base, with 3 bases lying between them. The CDR3 sequence is 13 residues long.

This clone came up once. The chain employs TRBV11-3 and TRBJ2-1; tentative D call: TRBD2 (7 bases). The CDR3 runs to 13 residues. The germline gives CDR1 SGHNT, CDR2 YENEEA. V was trimmed by 5 bases and J by 8 bases, leaving 13 bases between them. The CDR3 is CASSGGARDEQFF. The CDR3 DNA sequence: TGTGCCAGCAGCGGGGGGGCTCGGGATGAGCAGTTCTTC.

This rearrangement joins TRBV6-4 to TRBJ2-1; 14 nucleotides line up with TRBD2. V was clipped by 0 bases and J by 7 bases; unmatched bases: 2. CDR1 and CDR2 (germline): MRHNA, SNTAGT. The CDR3 sequence is 16 residues long. For the CDR3, the DNA is TGTGCCAGCAGTGACTCGACTAGCGGGGGGGCAAATGAGCAGTTCTTC. It is translated as CASSDSTSGGANEQFF.

This chain uses TRBV6-6 with TRBJ2-1; 9 bases align to TRBD2. This CDR3 contains 15 residues. Unmatched junction bases numbered 2, after V lost 0 bases and J lost 5 bases. Germline loops: CDR1 MNHNY, CDR2 SVGAGI (reference sequence). The CDR3 nucleotides are TGTGCCAGCAGTTACTCTGCGGGGGGGCACAATGAGCAGTTCTTC. Translating gives CASSYSAGGHNEQFF.

CDR3 amino acids: CATQQGIYNEQFF. The DNA of the CDR3 is TGTGCCACACAACAGGGAATATACAATGAGCAGTTCTTC. The chain is built from TRBV18 and TRBJ2-1; D might be TRBD1 (6 bases). The CDR3 has 13 amino acids. The ends were cut back, 10 bases at V and 4 bases at J, with 14 bases in the middle. Germline CDR1 reads KGHSH; CDR2 reads LQKENI.